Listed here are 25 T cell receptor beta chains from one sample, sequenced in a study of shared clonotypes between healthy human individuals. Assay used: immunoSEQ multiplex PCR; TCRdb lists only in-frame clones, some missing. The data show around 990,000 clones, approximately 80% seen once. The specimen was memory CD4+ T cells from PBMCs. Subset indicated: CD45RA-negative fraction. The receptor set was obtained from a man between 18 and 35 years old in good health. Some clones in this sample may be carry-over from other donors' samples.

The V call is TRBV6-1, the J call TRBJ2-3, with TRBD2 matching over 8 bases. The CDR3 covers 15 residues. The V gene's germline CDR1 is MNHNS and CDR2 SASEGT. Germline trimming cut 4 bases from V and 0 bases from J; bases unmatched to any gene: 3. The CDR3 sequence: CASSASGSSTDTQYF. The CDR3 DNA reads TGTGCCAGCAGTGCTAGCGGGTCTAGCACAGATACGCAGTATTTT.

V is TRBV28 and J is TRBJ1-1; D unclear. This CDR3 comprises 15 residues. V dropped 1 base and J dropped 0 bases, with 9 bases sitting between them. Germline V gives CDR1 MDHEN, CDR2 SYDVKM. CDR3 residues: CASSLFRTVNTEAFF. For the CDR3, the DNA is TGTGCCAGCAGTTTATTCAGGACCGTGAACACTGAAGCTTTCTTT. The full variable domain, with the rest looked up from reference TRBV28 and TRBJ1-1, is DVKVTQSSRYLVKRTGEKVFLECVQDMDHENMFWYRQDPGLGLRLIYFSYDVKMKEKGDIPEGYSVSREKKERFSLILESASTNQTSMYLCASSLFRTVNTEAFFGQGTRLTVV.

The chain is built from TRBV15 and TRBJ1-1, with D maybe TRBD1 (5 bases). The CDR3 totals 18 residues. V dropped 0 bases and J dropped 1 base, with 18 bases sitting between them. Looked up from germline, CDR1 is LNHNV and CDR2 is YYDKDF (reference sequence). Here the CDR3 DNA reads TGTGCCACCAGCAGAGATGCCCCGGGGCTACAACGGAACACTGAAGCTTTCTTT. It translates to CATSRDAPGLQRNTEAFF.

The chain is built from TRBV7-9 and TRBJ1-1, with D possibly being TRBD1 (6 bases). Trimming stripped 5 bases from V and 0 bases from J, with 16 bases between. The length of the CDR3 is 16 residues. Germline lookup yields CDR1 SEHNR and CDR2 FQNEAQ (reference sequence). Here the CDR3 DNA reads TGTGCCAGCAGCCCGAAACAGGGTCCTTTGAACACTGAAGCTTTCTTT. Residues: CASSPKQGPLNTEAFF.

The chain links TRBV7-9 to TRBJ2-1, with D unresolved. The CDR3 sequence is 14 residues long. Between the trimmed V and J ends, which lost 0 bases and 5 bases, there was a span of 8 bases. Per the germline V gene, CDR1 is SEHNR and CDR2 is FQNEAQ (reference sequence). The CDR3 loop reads CASSLAVQNNEQFF. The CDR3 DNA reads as TGTGCCAGCAGCTTAGCGGTTCAGAACAATGAGCAGTTCTTC.

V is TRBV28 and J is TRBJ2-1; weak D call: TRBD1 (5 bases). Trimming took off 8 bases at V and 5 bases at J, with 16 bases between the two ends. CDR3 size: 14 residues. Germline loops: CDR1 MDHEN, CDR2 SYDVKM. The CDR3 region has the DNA TGTGCCAGCGACTCGACAGCCACAAACAATGAGCAGTTCTTC. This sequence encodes CASDSTATNNEQFF.

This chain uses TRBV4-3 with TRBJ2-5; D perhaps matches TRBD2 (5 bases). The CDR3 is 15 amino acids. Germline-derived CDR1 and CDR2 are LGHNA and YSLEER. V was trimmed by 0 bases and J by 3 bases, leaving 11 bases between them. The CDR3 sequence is CASSQEWTGKETQYF. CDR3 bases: TGCGCCAGCAGCCAAGAGTGGACGGGAAAAGAGACCCAGTACTTC.

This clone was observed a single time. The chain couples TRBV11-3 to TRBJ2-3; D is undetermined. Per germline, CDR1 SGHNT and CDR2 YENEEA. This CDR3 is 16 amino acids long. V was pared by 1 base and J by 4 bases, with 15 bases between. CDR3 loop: CASSLGRVGVADTQYF. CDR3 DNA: TGTGCCAGCAGCTTAGGAAGGGTCGGAGTCGCAGATACGCAGTATTTT.

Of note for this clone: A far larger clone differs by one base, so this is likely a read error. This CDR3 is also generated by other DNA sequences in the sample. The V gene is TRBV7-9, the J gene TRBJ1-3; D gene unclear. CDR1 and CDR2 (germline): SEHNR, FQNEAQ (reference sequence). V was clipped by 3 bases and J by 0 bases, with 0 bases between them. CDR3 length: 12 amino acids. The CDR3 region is CASSFSGNTIYF. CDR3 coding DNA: TGTGCCAGCAGCTTCTCTGGAAACACCATATATTTT.

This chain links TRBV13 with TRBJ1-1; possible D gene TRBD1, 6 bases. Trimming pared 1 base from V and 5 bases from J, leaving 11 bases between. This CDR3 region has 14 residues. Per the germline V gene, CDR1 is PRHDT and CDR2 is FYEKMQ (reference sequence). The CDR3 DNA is TGTGCCAGCAGCTTAGATCAGGGGAGGACTGAAGCTTTCTTT. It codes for CASSLDQGRTEAFF.

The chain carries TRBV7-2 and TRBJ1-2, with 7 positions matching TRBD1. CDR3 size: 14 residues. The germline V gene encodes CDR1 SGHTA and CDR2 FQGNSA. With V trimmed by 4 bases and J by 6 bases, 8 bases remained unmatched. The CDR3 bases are TGTGCCAGCAGCTCACGACAGGGTGAAGATGGCTACACCTTC. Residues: CASSSRQGEDGYTF.

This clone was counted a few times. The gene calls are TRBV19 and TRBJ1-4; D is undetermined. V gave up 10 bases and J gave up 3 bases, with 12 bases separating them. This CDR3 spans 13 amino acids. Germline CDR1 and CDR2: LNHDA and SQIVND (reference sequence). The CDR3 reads CATRTASNEKLFF. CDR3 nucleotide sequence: TGTGCCACCCGGACGGCCTCTAATGAAAAACTGTTTTTT.

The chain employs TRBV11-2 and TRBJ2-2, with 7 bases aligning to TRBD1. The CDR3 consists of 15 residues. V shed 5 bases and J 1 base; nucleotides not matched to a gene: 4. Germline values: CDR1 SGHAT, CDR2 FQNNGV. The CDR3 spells CASSLGQLNTGELFF. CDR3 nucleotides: TGTGCCAGCAGCCTGGGACAGCTGAACACCGGGGAGCTGTTTTTT.

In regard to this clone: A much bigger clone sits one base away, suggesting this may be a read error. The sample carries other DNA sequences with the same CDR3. This CDR3 reads CASSLSGSGNTIYF. CDR3 DNA sequence: TGTGCCAGCAGCTTATCCGGCTCTGGAAACACCATATATTTT. The chain links TRBV7-2 to TRBJ1-3; D gene unclear. The CDR3 is 14 residues long. Trimming stripped 2 bases from V and 0 bases from J, with 5 bases between. The V gene's germline CDR1 is SGHTA and CDR2 FQGNSA. The full variable domain, with the rest looked up from reference TRBV7-2 and TRBJ1-3, is GAGVSQSPSNKVTEKGKDVELRCDPISGHTALYWYRQSLGQGLEFLIYFQGNSAPDKSGLPSDRFSAERTGGSVSTLTIQRTQQEDSAVYLCASSLSGSGNTIYFGEGSWLTVV.

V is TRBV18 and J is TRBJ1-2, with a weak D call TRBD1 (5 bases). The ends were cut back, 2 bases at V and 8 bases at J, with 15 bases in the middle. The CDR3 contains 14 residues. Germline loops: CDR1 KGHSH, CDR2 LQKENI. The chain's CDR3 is CASSPADSPVGYTF. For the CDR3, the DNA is TGTGCCAGCTCACCAGCTGACAGCCCGGTCGGCTACACCTTC.

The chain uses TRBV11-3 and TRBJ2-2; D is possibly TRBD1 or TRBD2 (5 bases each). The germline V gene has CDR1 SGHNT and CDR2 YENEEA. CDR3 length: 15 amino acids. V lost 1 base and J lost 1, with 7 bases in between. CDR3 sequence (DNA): TGTGCCAGCAGCTTAGGAGGGGTGAACACCGGGGAGCTGTTTTTT. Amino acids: CASSLGGVNTGELFF.

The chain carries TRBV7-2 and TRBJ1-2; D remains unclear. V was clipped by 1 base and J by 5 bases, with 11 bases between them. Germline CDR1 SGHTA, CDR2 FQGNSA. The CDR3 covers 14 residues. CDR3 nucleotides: TGTGCCAGCAGCTTAGGCGGTTTCCTATATGGCTACACCTTC. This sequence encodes CASSLGGFLYGYTF.

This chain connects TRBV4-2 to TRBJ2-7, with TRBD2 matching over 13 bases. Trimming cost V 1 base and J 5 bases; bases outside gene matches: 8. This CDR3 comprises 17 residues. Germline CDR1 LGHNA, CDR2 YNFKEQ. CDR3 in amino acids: CASSQGLAGGTHHEQYF. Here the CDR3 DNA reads TGTGCCAGCAGCCAAGGACTAGCGGGAGGCACGCACCACGAGCAGTACTTC.

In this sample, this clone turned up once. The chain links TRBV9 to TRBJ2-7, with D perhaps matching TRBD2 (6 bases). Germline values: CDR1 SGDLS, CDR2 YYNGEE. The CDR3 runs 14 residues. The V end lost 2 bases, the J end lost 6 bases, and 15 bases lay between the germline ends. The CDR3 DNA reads TGTGCCAGCAGCGTGGGGGAGGCCCGGGGCGAGCAGTACTTC. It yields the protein CASSVGEARGEQYF.

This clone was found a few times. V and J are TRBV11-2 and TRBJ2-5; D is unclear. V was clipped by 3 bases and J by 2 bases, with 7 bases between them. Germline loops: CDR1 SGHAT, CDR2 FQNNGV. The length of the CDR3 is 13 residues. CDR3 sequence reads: CASSFWNQETQYF. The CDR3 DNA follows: TGTGCCAGCAGCTTTTGGAATCAAGAGACCCAGTACTTC.

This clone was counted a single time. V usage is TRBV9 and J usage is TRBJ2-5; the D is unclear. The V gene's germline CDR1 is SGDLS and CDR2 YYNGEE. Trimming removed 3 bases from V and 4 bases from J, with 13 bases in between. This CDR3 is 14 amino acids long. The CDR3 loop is CASSATPYGETQYF. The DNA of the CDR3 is TGTGCCAGCAGCGCTACACCCTATGGAGAGACCCAGTACTTC.

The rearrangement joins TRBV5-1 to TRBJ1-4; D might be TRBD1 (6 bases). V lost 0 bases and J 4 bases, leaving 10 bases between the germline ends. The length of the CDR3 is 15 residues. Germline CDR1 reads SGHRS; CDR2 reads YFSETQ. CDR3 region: CASSLGTVLNEKLFF. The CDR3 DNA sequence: TGCGCCAGCAGCTTGGGGACAGTTCTTAATGAAAAACTGTTTTTT.

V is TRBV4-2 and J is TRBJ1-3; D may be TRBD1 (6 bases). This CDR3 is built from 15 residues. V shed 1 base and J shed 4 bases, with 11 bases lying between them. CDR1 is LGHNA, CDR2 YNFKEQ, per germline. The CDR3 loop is CASSQVRGTGNTIYF. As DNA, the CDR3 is TGTGCCAGCAGCCAAGTCAGGGGTACAGGAAACACCATATATTTT.

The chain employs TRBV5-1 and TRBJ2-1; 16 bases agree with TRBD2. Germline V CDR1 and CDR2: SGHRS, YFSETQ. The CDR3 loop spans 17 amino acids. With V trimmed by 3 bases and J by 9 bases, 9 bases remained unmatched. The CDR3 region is CASSSTLGLAGGGEQFF. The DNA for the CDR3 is TGCGCCAGCAGCTCGACACTGGGACTAGCGGGAGGGGGTGAGCAGTTCTTC.

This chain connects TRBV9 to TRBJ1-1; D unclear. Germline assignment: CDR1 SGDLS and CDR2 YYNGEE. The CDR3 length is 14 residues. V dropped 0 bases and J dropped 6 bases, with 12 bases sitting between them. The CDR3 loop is CASSVGPWGAEAFF. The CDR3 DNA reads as TGTGCCAGCAGCGTAGGACCTTGGGGTGCTGAAGCTTTCTTT.